Sequencing of this T cell receptor beta chain was carried out in a study of blood T cell repertoires in COVID-19. Study in general: Samples came from the United States, Italy and Spain, spanning acute and convalescent COVID-19. Sample material is recorded as cDNA or gDNA derived from T cells, B-cell-depleted T cells, or PBMCs.

Per the original data handling: Scientists estimated how many nucleated cells there were by amplifying reference gene primers. Libraries were prepared by immunoSEQ multiplex PCR; TCRdb keeps only in-frame clonotypes and omits some of them. V, J and clone size derive from that table, while D and trimming were established from the DNA sequence. This sample carries fewer than 50,000 clones, roughly 74% of them seen once, and the ten largest clones take roughly 61%. Germline V lookup: CDR1 KGHSH, CDR2 LQKENI. The CDR3 runs to 13 residues. V was clipped by 5 bases and J by 9 bases, with 16 bases between them.

The TCR was taken from an elderly man with acute or convalescent COVID-19. Material for sequencing was peripheral blood. The chain links TRBV18 to TRBJ1-1; weak D call: TRBD1 (6 bases). Here the CDR3 reads CASSEGVVVKAFF. For the CDR3, the DNA is TGTGCCAGCTCAGAGGGGGTCGTCGTGAAAGCTTTCTTT.